Below, 10 T cell receptor beta chains from the same sample are listed, as sequenced in a study of blood T cell repertoires in COVID-19. Sequenced by immunoSEQ multiplex PCR; TCRdb stores in-frame clones only, minus some. The repertoire holds 360,000 or so clones, with around 83% as singletons. Sequencing used PBMCs or T cells enriched from blood (not recorded which). All receptors derive from a woman between 50 and 59 years old who had recovered from COVID-19.

J is TRBJ1-1 and V is TRBV30, with 8 nucleotides matching TRBD1. The germline gives CDR1 GTSNPN, CDR2 SVGIG (reference sequence). This CDR3 contains 12 residues. J gave up 8 bases and V 2 bases, and 4 bases lay outside the gene matches. CDR3 loop: CAWSPGTGEAFF. The CDR3 region has the DNA TGTGCCTGGAGTCCCGGGACAGGAGAAGCTTTCTTT.

In DNA, the CDR3 is TGTGCCAGCAGTTACGGAGACCCGCCGAACACTGAAGCTTTCTTT. This sequence encodes CASSYGDPPNTEAFF. J is TRBJ1-1 and V is TRBV6-5; D is undetermined. Per germline, CDR1 MNHEY and CDR2 SVGAGI. Trimming pared 2 bases from V and 1 base from J, leaving 11 bases between. The CDR3 has 15 amino acids.

The gene calls are TRBV5-1 and TRBJ2-2; 8 bases agree with TRBD2. The germline gives CDR1 SGHRS, CDR2 YFSETQ. The CDR3 sequence is 15 residues long. The J segment lost 1 base and the V segment lost 1 base, leaving 0 bases of the junction unmatched. The DNA of the CDR3 is TGCGCCAGCAGCTTGACTAGCGGGAACACCGGGGAGCTGTTTTTT. Amino acids: CASSLTSGNTGELFF.

The count of this clone is one. This chain uses TRBV6-5 with TRBJ2-7; D not certain. Trimming removed 2 bases from V and 3 bases from J, with 14 bases in between. Germline V gene lookup returns CDR1 MNHEY and CDR2 SVGAGI. This CDR3 has 15 amino acids. The CDR3 sequence: CASSYRSLGSYEQYF. CDR3 sequence (DNA): TGTGCCAGCAGTTACCGGTCGCTGGGCAGCTACGAGCAGTACTTC.

The rearrangement uses TRBV4-1 and TRBJ2-1; 9 nucleotides match TRBD1. The CDR3 is 15 amino acids. V trimming: 0 bases; J trimming: 5 bases; junction bases outside the gene matches: 2. Germline lookup yields CDR1 MGHRA and CDR2 YSYEKL. Written as DNA, the CDR3 is TGCGCCAGCAGCCAAGATGGGACAGGGAACAATGAGCAGTTCTTC. It encodes CASSQDGTGNNEQFF.

CDR3 region: CASSLVFKVEGYTF. CDR3 nucleotides: TGTGCCAGCAGCTTAGTTTTTAAAGTGGAGGGCTACACCTTC. The chain has TRBV7-2 and TRBJ1-2, with D hard to call. Germline V CDR1 and CDR2: SGHTA, FQGNSA. V was trimmed by 1 base and J by 8 bases, leaving 14 bases between them. This CDR3 comprises 14 residues.

This chain joins TRBV9 and TRBJ2-2; no clear D. The germline V gene has CDR1 SGDLS and CDR2 YYNGEE. With 4 bases removed from V and 4 bases from J, the gap between germline ends came to 14 bases. The CDR3 has 15 residues. CDR3 loop: CASSTRSLITGELFF. In DNA form, the CDR3 reads TGTGCCAGCAGCACCCGGTCCCTAATCACCGGGGAGCTGTTTTTT.

The chain carries TRBV6-5 and TRBJ1-6; 10 bases match TRBD1. With 6 bases clipped from V and 7 bases from J, the junction kept 3 bases outside the gene matches. Germline CDR1 MNHEY, CDR2 SVGAGI. CDR3 length: 14 residues. CDR3 region: CASSEGQGNSPLHF. The CDR3 DNA reads TGTGCCAGCAGCGAGGGACAGGGGAATTCACCCCTCCACTTT.

This chain links TRBV5-1 with TRBJ2-7; weak D call: TRBD2 (6 bases). Deletions cut 3 bases from V and 3 bases from J, with 16 bases between. Germline assignment: CDR1 SGHRS and CDR2 YFSETQ. The CDR3 runs 15 residues. Here the CDR3 DNA reads TGCGCCAGCAGCTCGGAGCCGGCGGGGAGCTACGAGCAGTACTTC. The encoded protein is CASSSEPAGSYEQYF.

The chain links TRBV11-2 to TRBJ1-6; 10 nucleotides line up with TRBD1. Germline trimming cut 1 base from V and 10 bases from J; bases unmatched to any gene: 4. The CDR3 has 15 residues. Germline V gene data show CDR1 as SGHAT and CDR2 as FQNNGV. The CDR3 sequence is CASSLAGDRGSPLHF. As DNA, the CDR3 is TGTGCCAGCAGCTTAGCAGGGGACAGGGGATCACCCCTCCACTTT. Complete variable domain (other parts from reference TRBV11-2 and TRBJ1-6): EAGVAQSPRYKIIEKRQSVAFWCNPISGHATLYWYQQILGQGPKLLIQFQNNGVVDDSQLPKDRFSAERLKGVDSTLKIQPAKLEDSAVYLCASSLAGDRGSPLHFGNGTRLTVT.